Listed below are T cell receptor beta chains from one sample, sequenced in a study of breast tumors, draining lymph nodes, adjacent tissues. TCRdb re-derived calls from the multiplex PCR reads in MiXCR, one entry per CDR3 protein. The table has 190,000 or so distinct CDR3 sequences, 25% to 40% seen once. The sequenced sample consisted of axillary lymph node tissue. The receptors derive from a female donor with breast cancer. Some clones in this sample may be carry-over from other donors' samples. The CDR3 runs from the conserved cysteine through the conserved F or W. The D gene is left open where the match is weak. Part of the rows lack a size; the others show once, few, many or a class for expanded clones.

j_gene	d_gene	v_gene	abundance	CDR3nt	CDR3aa
TRBJ2-7	-	TRBV20-1	-	TGCAGTGCTTGCGGACAGATCTCCTACGCGCAGTACTTC	CSACGQISYAQYF
TRBJ1-4	-	TRBV20-1	many	TGCAGTGCTAGAGTACAAGCAGGAGATGAAAAACTGTTTTTT	CSARVQAGDEKLFF
TRBJ1-2	-	TRBV29-1	-	TGCAGCGCCGGTAGCGGATACACCTTC	CSAGSGYTF
TRBJ2-1	-	TRBV29-1	many	TGCAGCGTTGAAGGGGTGACAGAATACAATGAGCAGTTCTTC	CSVEGVTEYNEQFF
TRBJ1-4	-	TRBV7-2	-	TGTGCCAGCAGCCCTCTAGCGGGAGGAGAAAAACTGTTTTTT	CASSPLAGGEKLFF
TRBJ2-7	-	TRBV2	many	TGTGCCAGCAGTGAAGCGGAGGGTTATAGCTCCTACGAGCAGTACTTC	CASSEAEGYSSYEQYF
TRBJ1-2	-	TRBV5-4	many	TGTGCCAGCAGCTTGGCGGGGGGAAGTAACTATGGCTACACCTTC	CASSLAGGSNYGYTF
TRBJ2-7	-	TRBV6-2/TRBV6-3	many	TGTGCCAGCAGTTGGGACGGCCTGGGGGAGCAGTACTTC	CASSWDGLGEQYF
TRBJ2-1	TRBD1	TRBV9	many	TGTGCCAGCAGCGCCCCCGGGACAGGGGGCCCAACAAACTACAATGAGCAGTTCTTC	CASSAPGTGGPTNYNEQFF
TRBJ2-3	-	TRBV5-1	many	TGCGCCAGCAGCTGGAGGGGGGATACTAGCACAGATACGCAGTATTTT	CASSWRGDTSTDTQYF
TRBJ2-3	-	TRBV3-1	many	TGTGCCAGCAGCCCCGGTTTGACACGAAATACGCAGTATTTT	CASSPGLTRNTQYF
TRBJ2-3	-	TRBV5-5	many	TGTGCCAGCAGCTTGGTACAGGCGGCGACAGATACGCAGTATTTT	CASSLVQAATDTQYF
TRBJ1-5	TRBD1	TRBV19	-	TGTGCCAGTAGTACACCCCAAACGACAGGGAGGAAGACCCAGCATTTT	CASSTPQTTGRKTQHF
TRBJ2-5	TRBD2	TRBV7-8	-	TGTGCCAGCAGTTTCACTAGCGGGTACCAAGAGACCCAGTACTTC	CASSFTSGYQETQYF
TRBJ1-1	-	TRBV24-1	-	TGTGCCACCATGGACCCGGATCACACTGAAGCTTTCTTT	CATMDPDHTEAFF
TRBJ2-2	-	TRBV2	many	TGTGCCAGCAGTGAAGCCTCCAGTGGGGGGAAGCTGTTTTTT	CASSEASSGGKLFF
TRBJ2-5	-	TRBV7-2	many	TGTGCCAGCAGCTTGGGGGGGGGCTGGGAAGAGACCCAGTACTTC	CASSLGGGWEETQYF
TRBJ1-4	TRBD1	TRBV20-1	-	TGCAGTGCTAGGAAGGCGACAGGGCTGGAAAAACTGTTTTTT	CSARKATGLEKLFF
TRBJ1-6	-	TRBV12-3/TRBV12-4	many	TGTGCCAGCAGTTTAGATGCGGTGAGGTCACCCCTCCACTTT	CASSLDAVRSPLHF
TRBJ1-1	-	TRBV12-3/TRBV12-4	few	TGTGCCAGCAGTCCTCGGACACAATCGAACACTGAAGCTTTCTTT	CASSPRTQSNTEAFF
TRBJ2-7	TRBD1	TRBV7-2	many	TGTGCCAGCAGCCGGGACAGGGGGGGGTCCTACGAGCAGTACTTC	CASSRDRGGSYEQYF
TRBJ2-7	-	TRBV5-5	-	TGTGCCAGCAGCTTGGACAGACACTACGAGCAGTACTTC	CASSLDRHYEQYF
TRBJ1-1	-	TRBV12-3/TRBV12-4	-	TGTGCCAGCATCCTCCCAGGGGAAACTGAAGCTTTCTTT	CASILPGETEAFF
TRBJ2-5	TRBD1	TRBV2	-	TGTGCCAGCGGGACAGGGAGAGGTATTAGGACCCAGTACTTC	CASGTGRGIRTQYF
TRBJ1-2	-	TRBV3-1	many	TGTGCCAGCAGCCAAGAAGGTCGGGCTAACTATGGCTACACCTTC	CASSQEGRANYGYTF
TRBJ2-7	TRBD2	TRBV29-1	-	TGCAGCGTTAACTTCCGGACTAGCGGGGGATCCTACGGGCAGTACTTC	CSVNFRTSGGSYGQYF
TRBJ1-2	-	TRBV20-1	many	TGCAGTGCTAGAGATAGGGGGGAGGGTGGCTACACCTTC	CSARDRGEGGYTF
TRBJ2-7	-	TRBV9	many	TGTGCCAGCAGCGTAGGTAGGAGGTACGAGCAGTACTTC	CASSVGRRYEQYF
TRBJ2-4	-	TRBV6-2/TRBV6-3	-	TGTGCCAGCAGTCACTCGGGCAAAAACATTCAGTACTTC	CASSHSGKNIQYF
TRBJ2-7	-	TRBV2	-	TGTGCCAGCAGTGAACTAATCACCTCCTACGAGCGGTACTTC	CASSELITSYERYF
TRBJ1-5	TRBD1	TRBV5-5	many	TGTGCCAGCAGCCGACAGGGGGCGAGGGATCAGCCCCAGCATTTT	CASSRQGARDQPQHF
TRBJ2-7	-	TRBV12-3/TRBV12-4	many	TGTGCCAGCAGTAATATTAATTCACGGGGGGAGCAGTACTTC	CASSNINSRGEQYF
TRBJ1-2	-	TRBV5-1	many	TGCGCCAGCAGCTTCTCAGGGTCTAACTATGGCTACACCTTC	CASSFSGSNYGYTF
TRBJ2-3	-	TRBV27	-	TGTACCAGCAGTTTGAGTGGGTCCTCGGATACGCAGTATTTT	CTSSLSGSSDTQYF
TRBJ2-7	-	TRBV5-1	many	TGCGCCAGCAGCTTTAACGGCCTCTACGAGCAGTACTTC	CASSFNGLYEQYF
TRBJ2-3	TRBD2	TRBV15	-	TGTGCTACCAGCAGAGGAGCGATTGTGCGGGAGCGGTCAGATACGCAGTATTTT	CATSRGAIVRERSDTQYF
TRBJ1-6	-	TRBV5-6	many	TGTGCCAGCAGCCGAGGCAGGGGCGCCCAGGGATCACCCCTCCACTTT	CASSRGRGAQGSPLHF
TRBJ1-5	-	TRBV2	many	TGTGCCAGCAGCGCCGGGACACCCAATCAGCCCCAGCATTTT	CASSAGTPNQPQHF
TRBJ2-1	-	TRBV19	-	TGTGCCAGTAGTTCTGGGCCCCCACAGGGGAGGCCTTACAATGAGCAGTTCTTC	CASSSGPPQGRPYNEQFF
TRBJ2-6	-	TRBV10-3	-	TGTGCCATCAGGGGACCTATAAGCCAGGGGGGATGCTCTGGGGCCAACGTCCTGCCTTTC	CAIRGPISQGGCSGANVLPF